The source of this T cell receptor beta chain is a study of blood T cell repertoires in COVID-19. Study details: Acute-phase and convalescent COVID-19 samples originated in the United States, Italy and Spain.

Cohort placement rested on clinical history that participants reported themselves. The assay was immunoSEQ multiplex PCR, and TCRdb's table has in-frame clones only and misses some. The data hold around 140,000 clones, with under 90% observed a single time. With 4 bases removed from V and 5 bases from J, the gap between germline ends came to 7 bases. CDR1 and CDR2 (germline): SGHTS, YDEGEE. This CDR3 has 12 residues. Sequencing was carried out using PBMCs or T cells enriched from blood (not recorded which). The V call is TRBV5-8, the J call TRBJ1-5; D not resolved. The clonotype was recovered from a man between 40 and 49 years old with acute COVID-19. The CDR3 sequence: CASSPIHQPQHF. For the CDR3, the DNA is TGTGCCAGCAGCCCCATCCATCAGCCCCAGCATTTT.